This T cell receptor (beta chain) was identified during a study of beta chain features in type 1 diabetes. Expressed TCRB transcripts were sequenced, since all the RNA that had been isolated was reverse transcribed. About 3.6 million reads were obtained on average from naive, central memory and regulatory T cell samples. The protocol was immunoSEQ multiplex PCR, while the TCRdb copy is restricted to in-frame clones and leaves out a portion. Seen here are approximately 250,000 clones, about 10% observed once, and the top ten hold about 0.037%. In this sample, this clone turned up a few times. Material: naive CD4+ T cells from blood. This TCR was recovered from a woman between 18 and 29 years old in good health.

CDR3 in DNA: TGTGCCAGCAGTGAGAAGGGGGGGCGAGTTTACGAGCAGTACTTC. It specifies CASSEKGGRVYEQYF. V and J are TRBV6-1 and TRBJ2-7; D is possibly TRBD2 (7 bases). Trimming cost V 3 bases and J 4 bases, with 16 bases left between them. This CDR3 comprises 15 residues. Germline CDR1 reads MNHNS; CDR2 reads SASEGT.